These 12 T cell receptor beta chains were sequenced from one sample in a study of CD8 T cells in Susac syndrome. RNA amounts of 0.5 to 1 ug underwent reverse transcription with random hexamers. TCRdb re-analysed the immunoSEQ multiplex PCR reads in MiXCR, keeping a single row per CDR3 protein. The repertoire holds some 130,000 distinct CDR3 sequences, around 80% seen once, with approximately 0.51% in the top ten. What was sequenced was CD8+ T cells from PBMCs. All receptors derive from a human donor with multiple sclerosis.

V and J are TRBV6-2 or TRBV6-3 and TRBJ1-5; a possible D gene is TRBD1 (5 bases). The V gene lost 0 bases and the J gene lost 1 base, with 10 bases spanning the gap. The CDR3 consists of 16 residues. Germline V lookup: CDR1 MNHEY, CDR2 SVGEGT. The CDR3 nucleotides read TGTGCCAGCAGTTACTCGGATCGGGGGAGCAATCAGCCCCAGCATTTT. This gives the protein CASSYSDRGSNQPQHF.

The gene calls are TRBV19 and TRBJ2-1; a possible D gene is TRBD2 (5 bases). CDR1 LNHDA and CDR2 SQIVND come from the germline V gene (reference sequence). V lost 1 base to trimming and J lost 3 bases, with 10 bases between them. The CDR3 loop spans 15 amino acids. The DNA for the CDR3 is TGTGCCAGTAGTATAGGGCTAGCAAACTACAATGAGCAGTTCTTC. This codes for CASSIGLANYNEQFF.

The V and J genes are TRBV29-1 and TRBJ2-2; no clear D. The CDR3 is 13 residues long. Per the germline V gene, CDR1 is SQVTM and CDR2 is ANQGSEA. Trimming removed 4 bases from V and 3 bases from J, with 9 bases in between. DNA of the CDR3: TGCAGCGTTGTCGGAGTGGACACCGGGGAGCTGTTTTTT. This codes for CSVVGVDTGELFF.

This clonotype was recorded once. The chain employs TRBV5-1 and TRBJ1-6; no clear D. The CDR3 spans 14 residues. Germline V gene data show CDR1 as SGHRS and CDR2 as YFSETQ. The V end lost 0 bases, the J end lost 8 bases, and 9 bases lay between the germline ends. The CDR3 loop is CASSLVPEDSPLHF. CDR3 in DNA: TGCGCCAGCAGCTTGGTTCCAGAAGATTCACCCCTCCACTTT. The full variable domain, completed using reference TRBV5-1 and TRBJ1-6, is KAGVTQTPRYLIKTRGQQVTLSCSPISGHRSVSWYQQTPGQGLQFLFEYFSETQRNKGNFPGRFSGRQFSNSRSEMNVSTLELGDSALYLCASSLVPEDSPLHFGNGTRLTVT.

The chain recombines TRBV12-3 or TRBV12-4 with TRBJ2-1; the D gene is possibly TRBD1 (5 bases). The V end lost 7 bases, the J end lost 5 bases, and 15 bases lay between the germline ends. This CDR3 is built from 14 residues. In DNA, the CDR3 is TGTGCCAGCACCACCTTGACAGATAACAATGAGCAGTTCTTC. Translating it yields CASTTLTDNNEQFF.

The CDR3 region is CSVLAEITGELFF. The DNA of the CDR3 is TGCAGCGTTTTAGCGGAGATCACCGGGGAGCTGTTTTTT. The chain recombines TRBV29-1 with TRBJ2-2, with D perhaps matching TRBD2 (6 bases). Trimming took off 5 bases at V and 4 bases at J, with 11 bases between the two ends. The germline V gene encodes CDR1 SQVTM and CDR2 ANQGSEA. This CDR3 has 13 residues.

There are a few counts of this clonotype. The J gene is TRBJ2-7, the V gene TRBV13; either TRBD1 or TRBD2 may supply D (5 bases each). CDR3 length: 14 residues. Between the trimmed V and J ends, which lost 10 bases and 2 bases, there was a span of 18 bases. In germline, CDR1 is PRHDT, CDR2 FYEKMQ (reference sequence). CDR3 coding DNA: TGTGCCACACCTGATGAGGGGTTTACCTACGAGCAGTACTTC. Encoded protein: CATPDEGFTYEQYF.

This clonotype has only one observation. The V gene is TRBV7-2, the J gene TRBJ2-2; no firm D call. The CDR3 length is 14 residues. The germline V and J ends were trimmed by 5 bases and 4 bases, with 11 bases remaining between them. CDR1 SGHTA and CDR2 FQGNSA come from the germline V gene. The CDR3 sequence: CASSTLMGTGELFF. The CDR3 nucleotides read TGTGCCAGCAGCACCTTGATGGGCACCGGGGAGCTGTTTTTT.

This clonotype appeared a single time. The V and J genes are TRBV6-1 and TRBJ1-1; TRBD1 might be the D (6 bases). This CDR3 region has 17 residues. The V and J ends lost 6 bases and 0 bases respectively, with 20 bases between them. Germline V lookup: CDR1 MNHNS, CDR2 SASEGT. The CDR3 region has the DNA TGTGCCAGCAGCCACGGGGACATGGGTGCGATGAACACTGAAGCTTTCTTT. Translating it yields CASSHGDMGAMNTEAFF.

V gene TRBV27 combines with J gene TRBJ2-7; D perhaps matches TRBD2 (6 bases). The germline V gene has CDR1 MNHEY and CDR2 SMNVEV (reference sequence). Trimming took off 2 bases at V and 4 bases at J, with 12 bases between the two ends. There are 14 residues in the CDR3. The CDR3 protein is CASSLGGLVYEQYF. The CDR3 nucleotides are TGTGCCAGCAGTTTAGGGGGACTGGTGTACGAGCAGTACTTC.

The V and J genes are TRBV30 and TRBJ1-6; unclear D gene. V was clipped by 0 bases and J by 5 bases, with 11 bases between them. Germline lookup yields CDR1 GTSNPN and CDR2 SVGIG (reference sequence). The CDR3 extends over 15 amino acids. The CDR3 DNA reads TGTGCCTGGAGTGTACTCGGCAGCGATAATTCACCCCTCCACTTT. This codes for CAWSVLGSDNSPLHF.

This chain links TRBV7-6 with TRBJ1-2; no firm D call. The CDR3 is 15 residues long. V shed 1 base and J shed 5 bases, with 14 bases lying between them. Germline CDR1 is SGHVS and CDR2 is FNYEAQ. In DNA, the CDR3 is TGTGCCAGCAGCTTAGATCGTGTGGGCCGATATGGCTACACCTTC. Its protein product is CASSLDRVGRYGYTF.